Listed below are T cell receptor beta chains from one sample, sequenced in a study of blood T cells in healthy people across ages. A single record per CDR3 protein comes from TCRdb applying MiXCR to the 5' RACE reads. This table has about 1 million distinct CDR3 sequences, approximately 25% appearing once. These sequences were also reported in another study, on T cells of mothers and their children.

Input material: blood. Receptor source: a girl aged 2-10 years in good health. Both conserved end residues are part of each CDR3. The order of the fields is J gene, D gene, V gene, clone size, CDR3 protein, CDR3 DNA. D genes are given only for firm matches. Size is omitted from some rows. Given values are once, few, many or a class for expanded clones.

j_call: TRBJ1-1; d_call: -; v_call: TRBV29-1; clone_size: few; cdr3_aa: CSVEGGEHTEAFF; cdr3_nt: TGCAGCGTTGAAGGGGGCGAACACACTGAAGCTTTCTTT
j_call: TRBJ1-3; d_call: -; v_call: TRBV7-2; clone_size: -; cdr3_aa: CASTGDGGSTIYF; cdr3_nt: TGTGCCAGCACTGGGGACGGGGGGTCCACCATATATTTT
j_call: TRBJ2-7; d_call: TRBD2; v_call: TRBV20-1; clone_size: few; cdr3_aa: CSARPEREAYEQYF; cdr3_nt: TGCAGTGCTAGGCCCGAGCGGGAGGCCTACGAGCAGTACTTC
j_call: TRBJ1-1; d_call: -; v_call: TRBV6-6; clone_size: -; cdr3_aa: CASSYLMEAFF; cdr3_nt: TGTGCCAGCAGTTACCTAATGGAAGCTTTCTTT
j_call: TRBJ2-7; d_call: TRBD1; v_call: TRBV6-5; clone_size: -; cdr3_aa: CASSPRTGWYEQYF; cdr3_nt: TGTGCCAGCAGTCCAAGGACAGGGTGGTACGAGCAGTACTTC
j_call: TRBJ1-6; d_call: -; v_call: TRBV29-1; clone_size: -; cdr3_aa: CSARTATNSPLHF; cdr3_nt: TGCAGCGCCCGGACGGCGACGAATTCACCCCTCCACTTT
j_call: TRBJ2-7; d_call: -; v_call: TRBV2; clone_size: -; cdr3_aa: CASSPEAYEQYF; cdr3_nt: TGTGCCAGCAGTCCCGAGGCCTACGAGCAGTACTTC
j_call: TRBJ2-7; d_call: -; v_call: TRBV4-3; clone_size: -; cdr3_aa: CASSQERGGGNEQYF; cdr3_nt: TGCGCCAGCAGCCAAGAAAGGGGGGGAGGAAACGAGCAGTACTTC
j_call: TRBJ2-5; d_call: -; v_call: TRBV7-9; clone_size: -; cdr3_aa: CASSSFTDPEETQYF; cdr3_nt: TGTGCCAGCAGCTCCTTTACTGATCCAGAAGAGACCCAGTACTTC
j_call: TRBJ2-1; d_call: TRBD2; v_call: TRBV9; clone_size: few; cdr3_aa: CASSGGLAGSNEQFF; cdr3_nt: TGTGCCAGCAGCGGGGGACTAGCGGGGTCTAATGAGCAGTTCTTC
j_call: TRBJ2-7; d_call: -; v_call: TRBV7-3; clone_size: few; cdr3_aa: CACAVSGGSYEQYF; cdr3_nt: TGTGCCTGCGCAGTTTCCGGGGGCTCCTACGAGCAGTACTTC
j_call: TRBJ2-5; d_call: TRBD2; v_call: TRBV5-1; clone_size: few; cdr3_aa: CASSYGGTKETQYF; cdr3_nt: TGCGCCAGCTCATATGGAGGGACTAAAGAGACCCAGTACTTC
j_call: TRBJ1-1; d_call: -; v_call: TRBV9; clone_size: -; cdr3_aa: CASSPGLQNTEAFF; cdr3_nt: TGTGCCAGCAGCCCAGGACTACAGAACACTGAAGCTTTCTTT
j_call: TRBJ1-1; d_call: TRBD1; v_call: TRBV20-1; clone_size: -; cdr3_aa: CSSPRTGPTEAFF; cdr3_nt: TGCAGTAGCCCCCGGACAGGGCCCACTGAAGCTTTCTTT
j_call: TRBJ2-2; d_call: -; v_call: TRBV21-1; clone_size: -; cdr3_aa: CASSKAGGDTGELFF; cdr3_nt: TGTGCCAGCAGCAAAGCGGGGGGGGATACCGGGGAGCTGTTTTTT
j_call: TRBJ2-7; d_call: TRBD1; v_call: TRBV6-4; clone_size: -; cdr3_aa: CASSGYGQGATYEQYF; cdr3_nt: TGTGCCAGCAGTGGCTACGGACAGGGCGCTACCTACGAGCAGTACTTC
j_call: TRBJ1-1; d_call: -; v_call: TRBV7-9; clone_size: few; cdr3_aa: CASSLIVDNMNTEAFF; cdr3_nt: TGTGCCAGCAGCTTAATCGTCGACAACATGAACACTGAAGCTTTCTTT
j_call: TRBJ2-5; d_call: -; v_call: TRBV27; clone_size: few; cdr3_aa: CASSPRTAKETQYF; cdr3_nt: TGTGCCAGCTCCCCCCGGACAGCCAAAGAGACCCAGTACTTC
j_call: TRBJ2-7; d_call: TRBD2; v_call: TRBV7-9; clone_size: -; cdr3_aa: CASSLRGAGEQYF; cdr3_nt: TGTGCCAGCAGCTTGCGGGGGGCCGGCGAGCAGTACTTC
j_call: TRBJ1-4; d_call: -; v_call: TRBV6-6; clone_size: few; cdr3_aa: CASRRVAWEKLFF; cdr3_nt: TGTGCCAGCCGGCGGGTCGCGTGGGAAAAACTGTTTTTT
j_call: TRBJ2-1; d_call: -; v_call: TRBV9; clone_size: few; cdr3_aa: CACSAENEQFF; cdr3_nt: TGTGCCTGCAGCGCTGAGAATGAGCAGTTCTTC
j_call: TRBJ2-2; d_call: -; v_call: TRBV29-1; clone_size: once; cdr3_aa: CSVGGAKAGELFF; cdr3_nt: TGCAGCGTAGGGGGGGCCAAGGCCGGGGAGCTGTTTTTT
j_call: TRBJ2-3; d_call: TRBD1; v_call: TRBV29-1; clone_size: -; cdr3_aa: CSAEGGRTDTQYF; cdr3_nt: TGCAGCGCCGAAGGGGGCCGTACAGATACGCAGTATTTT
j_call: TRBJ1-2; d_call: -; v_call: TRBV3-1; clone_size: few; cdr3_aa: CASSRDIYGYTF; cdr3_nt: TGTGCCAGCAGCCGGGACATCTATGGCTACACCTTC
j_call: TRBJ2-7; d_call: TRBD1; v_call: TRBV28; clone_size: -; cdr3_aa: CASSSDRDSTYERYF; cdr3_nt: TGTGCCAGCAGTAGCGACCGGGACAGTACCTACGAGCGGTACTTC
j_call: TRBJ2-3; d_call: -; v_call: TRBV29-1; clone_size: few; cdr3_aa: CSVGEAGRSTDTQYF; cdr3_nt: TGCAGCGTTGGGGAGGCGGGTAGAAGCACAGATACGCAGTATTTT
j_call: TRBJ1-3; d_call: -; v_call: TRBV12-3/TRBV12-4; clone_size: -; cdr3_aa: CASTQGQPYSGNTIYF; cdr3_nt: TGTGCCAGCACCCAGGGGCAACCGTACTCTGGAAACACCATATATTTT
j_call: TRBJ2-5; d_call: -; v_call: TRBV5-1; clone_size: few; cdr3_aa: CASSFGNVQETQYF; cdr3_nt: TGCGCCAGCAGCTTCGGGAACGTCCAAGAGACCCAGTACTTC
j_call: TRBJ2-1; d_call: -; v_call: TRBV7-2; clone_size: -; cdr3_aa: CASSSGTPYNGQFF; cdr3_nt: TGTGCCAGCAGCTCAGGGACTCCATACAATGGGCAGTTCTTC
j_call: TRBJ2-3; d_call: TRBD2; v_call: TRBV7-9; clone_size: many; cdr3_aa: CASSLVLAGADTQYF; cdr3_nt: TGTGCCAGCAGCTTAGTCCTAGCGGGGGCAGATACGCAGTATTTT
j_call: TRBJ2-1; d_call: -; v_call: TRBV24-1; clone_size: -; cdr3_aa: CATSDPRTIGSYNEQFF; cdr3_nt: TGTGCCACCAGTGATCCCCGGACCATCGGCTCCTACAATGAGCAGTTCTTC